These T cell receptor beta chains were read from a single sample in a study of OX40 agonist ivuxolimab in advanced cancers. Profiled with immunoSEQ multiplex PCR; TCRdb holds only in-frame clones, not every one. The sample holds roughly 60,000 clones; 85% are singletons and the top ten take 3% to 4.5%. Specimen: CD4+ or CD8+ T cells sorted from blood, collected in a trial of the OX40 agonist ivuxolimab. The receptors originated from an adult with an advanced solid tumor such as melanoma, head and neck, liver or kidney cancer. Each CDR3 is given with its conserved first and last residue. D genes are given only for firm matches. Clone size is not always given. Where it is, it says once, few, many or a class for expanded clones.

J	V	D	size	DNA	CDR3
TRBJ1-1	TRBV9	.	few	TGTGCCAGCAGCGTAGCTCCGAACACTGAAGCTTTCTTT	CASSVAPNTEAFF
TRBJ2-7	TRBV7-8	TRBD2	.	TGTGCCAGCAGTCGTCCGACTAGCGGGGACTCCTACGAGCAGTACTTC	CASSRPTSGDSYEQYF
TRBJ2-3	TRBV5-5	.	.	TGTGCCAGCAGCTTGGAGGGCCACGGCACAGATACGCAGTATTTT	CASSLEGHGTDTQYF
TRBJ1-1	TRBV27	.	.	TGTGCCAGCAGTTCAGGTTCCCACACTGAAGCTTTCTTT	CASSSGSHTEAFF
TRBJ1-2	TRBV6-1	.	.	TGTGCCAGCAGTGAAGCGGGGACCGCGATTTGGGGCTACACCTTC	CASSEAGTAIWGYTF
TRBJ2-3	TRBV7-6	TRBD2	.	TGTGCCAGCAGCACGCGACTAGCCGACACAGATACGCAGTATTTT	CASSTRLADTDTQYF
TRBJ2-3	TRBV19	.	.	TGTGCCAGTAGTATAATCGGGGAGGAGTTCCATACGCAGTATTTT	CASSIIGEEFHTQYF
TRBJ2-1	TRBV28	.	many	TGTGCCAGCAGGCCTGGAGGGCCCTACAATGAGCAGTTCTTC	CASRPGGPYNEQFF
TRBJ2-2	TRBV7-9	.	.	TGTGCCAGCAGCTTGGAGGGTTCAGGGGAGCTGTTTTTT	CASSLEGSGELFF
TRBJ2-1	TRBV4-2	.	.	TGTGCCAGCAGCCAAGAAGGCAGGTTGGATGAGCAGTTCTTC	CASSQEGRLDEQFF
TRBJ2-2	TRBV12-5	.	.	TGTGCTAGTGGTTTGGAGAACACCGGGGAGCTGTTTTTT	CASGLENTGELFF
TRBJ2-1	TRBV9	.	.	TGTGCCAGCAGAACCGGAGGGGCTAGCAACAATGAGCAGTTCTTC	CASRTGGASNNEQFF
TRBJ2-3	TRBV18	.	few	TGTGCCAGCTCTCTGGAGAGGGATACGCAGTATTTT	CASSLERDTQYF
TRBJ2-3	TRBV28	.	.	TGTGCCAGCAGTCCCCAGGCCAACACAGATACGCAGTATTTT	CASSPQANTDTQYF
TRBJ2-1	TRBV5-6	TRBD2	.	TGTGCCAGCAGCCCAGGCTCGGGAGGGCCTTATAATGAGCAGTTCTTC	CASSPGSGGPYNEQFF
TRBJ2-7	TRBV10-3	.	.	TGTGCCATCGCGGCAGGGGGGATCTACGAGCAGTACTTC	CAIAAGGIYEQYF
TRBJ2-1	TRBV7-9	TRBD2	.	TGTGCCAGCAGCTTTCGGACTAGCGGTTCCTACAATGAGCAGTTCTTC	CASSFRTSGSYNEQFF
TRBJ2-5	TRBV5-1	.	.	TGCGCCAGCAGCTTGACAGGTCTAACAGAGACCCAGTACTTC	CASSLTGLTETQYF
TRBJ1-1	TRBV2	.	.	TGTGCCAGCAGTCTTGACCCTAGGGGGGGCACTGAAGCTTTCTTT	CASSLDPRGGTEAFF
TRBJ1-2	TRBV10-3	.	.	TGTGCCACAAAACCCCTGACAGATAACTATGGCTACACCTTC	CATKPLTDNYGYTF
TRBJ2-1	TRBV4-1	TRBD2	.	TGCGCCAGCAGCCCTTCAGGTGGGCTAGCGGTCTACAATGAGCAGTTCTTC	CASSPSGGLAVYNEQFF
TRBJ1-1	TRBV19	TRBD1	.	TGTGCCAGCCGACCCATTAACCAGGGGGCGCTGACCACTGAAGCTTTCTTT	CASRPINQGALTTEAFF
TRBJ2-2	TRBV6-5	TRBD2	.	TGTGCCAGCAGCCTGGGCGGCGGGAGGGCCGGGGAGCTGTTTTTT	CASSLGGGRAGELFF
TRBJ2-3	TRBV9	.	once	TGTGCCAGCAGCGTAGCTGCAGATACGCAGTATTTT	CASSVAADTQYF
TRBJ2-3	TRBV9	.	.	TGTGCCAGCAGCCCTCGAATGGGGTCTAGCACAGATACGCAGTATTTT	CASSPRMGSSTDTQYF
TRBJ2-5	TRBV5-6	.	.	TGTGCCAGCAGCTTGGAGGTGGCAGAGAAAGAGACCCAGTACTTC	CASSLEVAEKETQYF
TRBJ2-3	TRBV10-1	TRBD2	.	TGCGCCAGCAGTGAGGGTAGCGGGAGGCTCGCGCACACAGATACGCAGTATTTT	CASSEGSGRLAHTDTQYF
TRBJ2-2	TRBV19	.	.	TGTGCCAGTAGTATTTCTAGCGTGAACACCGGGGAGCTGTTTTTT	CASSISSVNTGELFF
TRBJ2-1	TRBV19	.	.	TGTGCCAGTAGTATACTCCCTAGCGAGTACAATGAGCAGTTCTTC	CASSILPSEYNEQFF
TRBJ2-7	TRBV6-6	.	.	TGTGCCAGCACCCCCGGGACACTTTACGAGCAGTACTTC	CASTPGTLYEQYF
TRBJ2-5	TRBV2	TRBD1	once	TGTGCCAGAGGAAAGAATAACAGGGGCTGGGGAGAGACCCAGTACTTC	CARGKNNRGWGETQYF
TRBJ2-7	TRBV4-1	.	.	TGCGCCAGCAGCCAAGAAGAAGGCAGACGATACGAGCAGTACTTC	CASSQEEGRRYEQYF
TRBJ1-5	TRBV19	.	.	TGTGCCAGTAGTCACCCGGGGGAATATCAGCCCCAGCATTTT	CASSHPGEYQPQHF
TRBJ2-1	TRBV11-2	TRBD2	.	TGTGCCAGCAGCTTAGTTTTAGCGGGCCCCACCAAACAACCTAATGAGCAGTTCTTC	CASSLVLAGPTKQPNEQFF
TRBJ1-5	TRBV10-2	.	.	TGCGCCAGCAGTACAGGGTTGAAAAGTCAGCCCCAGCATTTT	CASSTGLKSQPQHF
TRBJ2-3	TRBV7-8	.	few	TGTGCCAGCAGCACCCGTAGGATAACAGATACGCAGTATTTT	CASSTRRITDTQYF
TRBJ2-1	TRBV11-1	.	.	TGTGCCAGCAGCCAAGGGGGGTCCTACAATGAGCAGTTCTTC	CASSQGGSYNEQFF
TRBJ2-7	TRBV2	TRBD2	.	TGTGCCAGCAGTGAATTGGGCCGGACTAGCGGGAGGGAGGAGCAGTACTTC	CASSELGRTSGREEQYF
TRBJ2-7	TRBV2	.	few	TGTGCCAGCAGTGAAGCCCTCTACGAGCAGTACTTC	CASSEALYEQYF
TRBJ2-7	TRBV27	TRBD1	.	TGTGCCAGTACACAGGGGCGCGAGCAGTACTTC	CASTQGREQYF
TRBJ2-1	TRBV7-9	.	.	TGTGCCAGCAGAGATAAAGACAGAGGGAATGAGCAGTTCTTC	CASRDKDRGNEQFF
TRBJ2-7	TRBV5-4	.	.	TGTGCCAGCAGCTTGGGGCGGGGCCTAGCCTACGAGCAGTACTTC	CASSLGRGLAYEQYF
TRBJ2-7	TRBV5-1	.	.	TGCGCCAGCAGCTTGAGGGGGGGCGACGAGCAGTACTTC	CASSLRGGDEQYF
TRBJ1-2	TRBV27	.	.	TGTGCCGCCAAAGCCAGAGGCGGGGGTTATGGCTACACCTTC	CAAKARGGGYGYTF
TRBJ1-2	TRBV5-6	.	.	TGTGCCAGCAGCTTGTGGGACGGTAACTATGGCTACACCTTC	CASSLWDGNYGYTF
TRBJ2-1	TRBV7-3	TRBD2	.	TGTGCCAGCAGCCAGGGACTAGAATACAATGAGCAGTTCTTC	CASSQGLEYNEQFF
TRBJ2-1	TRBV4-1	TRBD2	.	TGCGCCAGCAGCCCTTGGGAAGCGGGGAACAATGAGCAGTTCTTC	CASSPWEAGNNEQFF
TRBJ2-7	TRBV27	.	.	TGTGCCAGCAGTCCCCGGGGGAGCGAGCAACTGCCGTACTTC	CASSPRGSEQLPYF
TRBJ2-5	TRBV5-1	TRBD1	.	TGCGCCAGCAGCCTAAGCCCCGAAGGGGGCCGAGAGACCCAGTACTTC	CASSLSPEGGRETQYF
TRBJ2-3	TRBV9	.	.	TGTGCCAGCAGCGTCGAAGCGCGGGTCATAGATACGCAGTATTTT	CASSVEARVIDTQYF
TRBJ2-5	TRBV5-4	TRBD1	once	TGTGCCAGCAGCACTTGGCCCTCAGGGGGCCAAGAGACCCAGTACTTC	CASSTWPSGGQETQYF
TRBJ2-7	TRBV6-6	.	.	TGTGCCAGCCAAGCACGCCAAGGGGGGTACGAGCAGTACTTC	CASQARQGGYEQYF
TRBJ1-4	TRBV28	.	once	TGTGCCAGCAGCTCACCGGGGGGCCTGTCAACTAATGAAAAACTGTTTTTT	CASSSPGGLSTNEKLFF
TRBJ2-7	TRBV27	TRBD1	large	TGTGCCAGCAGTTTAGGGGACAGGGGCCTCTCCTACGAGCAGTACTTC	CASSLGDRGLSYEQYF